These 28 T cell receptor beta chains were all obtained from the same sample, sequenced in a study of blood T cell repertoires in COVID-19 (dated by TCRdb to about 2020). Library construction relied on the immunoSEQ multiplex PCR assay. In TCRdb, the immuneACCESS table is reduced to in-frame sequences with V and J assigned. These tables do not hold every clone; where another copy was compared, an unresolved V gene accounts for under half, and the others remain unexplained. This sample holds around 260,000 clones; about 80% were observed only once. The ten biggest clones cover around 16% of the sample. The sample taken for sequencing was peripheral blood. All receptors derive from a person aged 65-85 years with COVID-19, enrolled during active disease.

This chain joins TRBV18 and TRBJ2-1, with 14 bases that match TRBD2. Looked up from germline, CDR1 is KGHSH and CDR2 is LQKENI. Trimming at V came to 4 bases and at J to 4 bases, leaving 6 bases not matched to a gene. The CDR3 runs to 17 residues. CDR3 DNA: TGTGCCAGCTCACGGGGACTAGCGGGAGAAAGGTACAATGAGCAGTTCTTC. Translating gives CASSRGLAGERYNEQFF.

This chain uses TRBV9 with TRBJ1-1; no clear D gene. The CDR3 totals 15 residues. V shed 0 bases and J shed 0 bases, with 9 bases lying between them. Germline V gene data show CDR1 as SGDLS and CDR2 as YYNGEE. CDR3 loop: CASSVAPGLNTEAFF. The CDR3, as DNA: TGTGCCAGCAGCGTAGCGCCAGGTCTGAACACTGAAGCTTTCTTT.

The chain is built from TRBV6-2 or TRBV6-3 and TRBJ1-5; weak D call: TRBD1 (5 bases). Germline assignment: CDR1 MNHEY and CDR2 SVGEGT. V was shortened by 5 bases and J by 0 bases, with 11 bases between the two germline ends. CDR3 size: 15 residues. The CDR3 DNA is TGTGCCAGCAGTACCGGACAATATAGCAATCAGCCCCAGCATTTT. It codes for CASSTGQYSNQPQHF.

The rearrangement joins TRBV6-1 to TRBJ1-2; 7 bases are a match to TRBD1. Germline CDR1 reads MNHNS; CDR2 reads SASEGT. The CDR3 has 14 residues. V dropped 2 bases and J dropped 6; count of bases not matched to a gene: 6. The CDR3 sequence is CASSERWTGHGYTF. DNA for the CDR3: TGTGCCAGCAGTGAACGGTGGACAGGACATGGCTACACCTTC.

The rearrangement uses TRBV28 and TRBJ1-5; 7 bases agree with TRBD1. Germline V CDR1 and CDR2: MDHEN, SYDVKM. The junction had 12 bases not matched to a gene; V was cut back by 6 bases and J by 4 bases. This CDR3 has 16 amino acids. The CDR3 spells CASSLGQARINQPQHF. The DNA of the CDR3 is TGTGCCAGCAGCCTAGGACAGGCCCGGATTAATCAGCCCCAGCATTTT.

The CDR3 reads CATAQPGDEAFF. In DNA, the CDR3 is TGTGCCACCGCCCAACCGGGGGACGAAGCTTTCTTT. The chain uses TRBV15 and TRBJ1-1; D perhaps matches TRBD1 (5 bases). The V gene lost 8 bases and the J gene lost 8 bases, with 15 bases spanning the gap. The CDR3 extends over 12 amino acids. Germline V CDR1 and CDR2: LNHNV, YYDKDF (reference sequence).

This clone was seen once. CDR3: CASSTVSGTGSSYEQYF. For the CDR3, the DNA is TGTGCCAGTAGTACCGTCTCCGGGACAGGTTCTTCCTACGAGCAGTACTTC. The chain joins TRBV19 to TRBJ2-7; TRBD1 agrees at 8 bases. V lost 4 bases to trimming and J lost 1 base; unmatched junction nucleotides: 12. The CDR3 is 17 residues long. Germline CDR1 and CDR2: LNHDA and SQIVND (reference sequence).

This chain joins TRBV11-2 and TRBJ2-2; D might be TRBD2 (6 bases). The CDR3 extends over 13 amino acids. Germline CDR1 SGHAT, CDR2 FQNNGV. V gave up 3 bases and J gave up 6 bases, with 8 bases separating them. The chain's CDR3 is CASSFTSPGELFF. CDR3 nucleotide sequence: TGTGCCAGCAGCTTCACTAGCCCCGGGGAGCTGTTTTTT. The whole variable domain, filled in from reference TRBV11-2 and TRBJ2-2, reads EAGVAQSPRYKIIEKRQSVAFWCNPISGHATLYWYQQILGQGPKLLIQFQNNGVVDDSQLPKDRFSAERLKGVDSTLKIQPAKLEDSAVYLCASSFTSPGELFFGEGSRLTVL.

In its sample, this clone was seen once. The chain carries TRBV6-2 or TRBV6-3 and TRBJ2-7; 9 nucleotides agree with TRBD1. The CDR3 sequence is 15 residues long. With V trimmed by 3 bases and J by 1 base, 4 bases remained unmatched. Germline CDR1 MNHEY, CDR2 SVGEGT. The CDR3 here is CASSYPGTGSYEQYF. The DNA for the CDR3 is TGTGCCAGCAGTTATCCCGGGACAGGGTCCTACGAGCAGTACTTC.

The chain recombines TRBV4-2 with TRBJ2-1; TRBD2 might be the D (6 bases). Looked up from germline, CDR1 is LGHNA and CDR2 is YNFKEQ. With 2 bases removed from V and 7 bases from J, the gap between germline ends came to 12 bases. This CDR3 region has 14 residues. This CDR3 reads CASSQSGQRNEQFF. The CDR3 bases are TGTGCCAGCAGCCAAAGCGGGCAGAGAAATGAGCAGTTCTTC.

The V and J genes are TRBV28 and TRBJ1-3, with 8 bases matching TRBD1. This CDR3 spans 19 amino acids. V lost 3 bases, J lost 4 bases, and 17 bases stayed unmatched. Germline V gene lookup returns CDR1 MDHEN and CDR2 SYDVKM. In DNA, the CDR3 is TGTGCCAGCAGTTTTTTAGTTTTTCAGGACAGGGTCAGGGGAAACACCATATATTTT. Translating gives CASSFLVFQDRVRGNTIYF.

DNA of the CDR3: TGTGCCAGCAGCCCAGGGGTCGTCCAGCCCCAGCATTTT. It specifies CASSPGVVQPQHF. The rearrangement uses TRBV12-3 or TRBV12-4 and TRBJ1-5, with D tentatively TRBD1 (6 bases). Trimming took off 6 bases at V and 7 bases at J, with 13 bases between the two ends. The CDR3 spans 13 residues.

The chain recombines TRBV5-1 with TRBJ2-1; TRBD1 might be the D (6 bases). The V end lost 1 base, the J end lost 4 bases, and 12 bases lay between the germline ends. The CDR3 covers 15 residues. Germline CDR1 is SGHRS and CDR2 is YFSETQ. The CDR3 DNA is TGCGCCAGCAGCTTGACAGGGATGAGGTACAATGAGCAGTTCTTC. It encodes CASSLTGMRYNEQFF.

This clone was recorded once. V and J are TRBV5-1 and TRBJ1-1, with D tentatively TRBD1 (6 bases). In germline, CDR1 is SGHRS, CDR2 YFSETQ. The CDR3 sequence is 15 residues long. Trimming stripped 1 base from V and 1 base from J, with 11 bases between. This CDR3 is CASSLSGVKNTEAFF. Here the CDR3 DNA reads TGCGCCAGCAGCTTGTCAGGGGTAAAGAACACTGAAGCTTTCTTT.

This clone occurred once. This chain connects TRBV18 to TRBJ2-3; TRBD2 matches at 7 bases. The CDR3 spans 16 residues. Germline CDR1 KGHSH, CDR2 LQKENI. Losses at the gene ends were 2 bases for V and 3 bases for J; bases not matched to a gene: 8. The CDR3: CASSPGRTAGTDTQYF. In nucleotides, the CDR3 is TGTGCCAGCTCACCAGGGAGAACAGCGGGGACAGATACGCAGTATTTT.

This clone was counted once. The rearrangement uses TRBV10-1 and TRBJ2-1, with 11 bases aligning to TRBD2. This CDR3 is 16 amino acids long. Germline CDR1 reads WNHNN; CDR2 reads SYGVQD (reference sequence). V dropped 7 bases and J dropped 15; count of bases not matched to a gene: 20. The CDR3 is CASKRDRGLAGGRPFF. In DNA form, the CDR3 reads TGCGCCAGCAAGAGGGACCGGGGGCTAGCGGGAGGTCGACCGTTCTTC.

A few counts support this clone. Other DNA sequences in this sample translate to the same CDR3. The chain joins TRBV29-1 to TRBJ2-7; 7 nucleotides match TRBD1. Germline CDR1 is SQVTM and CDR2 is ANQGSEA. V shed 7 bases and J 3 bases; nucleotides not matched to a gene: 9. The CDR3 has 13 amino acids. The CDR3 nucleotides are TGCAGCGCCCGGACAGGAGGTTTCTACGAGCAGTACTTC. This encodes CSARTGGFYEQYF.

This sequence joins TRBV18 and TRBJ2-2; D gene uncertain. CDR1 is KGHSH and CDR2 is LQKENI in the germline V gene. The ends were cut back, 3 bases at V and 8 bases at J, with 7 bases in the middle. The CDR3 is 12 amino acids. The CDR3 loop is CASSPPPGELFF. The CDR3 coding sequence is TGTGCCAGCTCACCCCCCCCGGGGGAGCTGTTTTTT.

The chain employs TRBV7-2 and TRBJ1-5; TRBD1 is a possible D gene (5 bases). This CDR3 contains 16 residues. Germline CDR1 is SGHTA and CDR2 is FQGNSA. Trimming shortened V by 5 bases and J by 7 bases, and 21 bases separated the two germline ends. The CDR3 coding sequence is TGTGCCAGCAGCCCGATCCGCCGGCAGGGTGGACAGCCCCAGCATTTT. Translation: CASSPIRRQGGQPQHF.

The rearrangement links TRBV7-6 to TRBJ1-1; 8 bases fit TRBD1. The junction had 17 bases not matched to a gene; V was cut back by 2 bases and J by 3 bases. Germline values: CDR1 SGHVS, CDR2 FNYEAQ. The CDR3 has 19 amino acids. In DNA form, the CDR3 reads TGTGCCAGCAGCTTATTGCCCTCTGACAGGGGTTTTAAGGACACTGAAGCTTTCTTT. It translates to CASSLLPSDRGFKDTEAFF.

The chain employs TRBV29-1 and TRBJ2-5; unclear D gene. Trimming shortened V by 3 bases and J by 2 bases, and 10 bases separated the two germline ends. This CDR3 contains 13 residues. Germline CDR1 reads SQVTM; CDR2 reads ANQGSEA. CDR3 in DNA: TGCAGCGTTGAGCCCGGTGGTCAAGAGACCCAGTACTTC. Its translation: CSVEPGGQETQYF.

The chain joins TRBV25-1 to TRBJ2-3, with D unclear. This CDR3 has 16 residues. Germline V gene data show CDR1 as MGHDK and CDR2 as SYGVNS. Trimming removed 1 base at V and 4 bases at J, with 15 bases between. CDR3 sequence (DNA): TGTGCCAGCAGTGAATCTGGCTCTAGAGCGCCAGATACGCAGTATTTT. Its translation: CASSESGSRAPDTQYF.

The rearrangement uses TRBV5-6 and TRBJ1-3, with 8 bases identical to TRBD1. The CDR3 consists of 17 residues. The V gene end was trimmed by 2 bases and the J gene end by 3 bases; junction bases not matched to a gene: 10. Germline CDR1 and CDR2: SGHDT and YYEEEE. CDR3 bases: TGTGCCAGCAGCTTTGGAGCTACAGGGGGTTATGGAAACACCATATATTTT. Protein product: CASSFGATGGYGNTIYF.

The chain couples TRBV9 to TRBJ1-4, with a weak D call TRBD1 (6 bases). This CDR3 has 15 residues. Trimming removed 4 bases at V and 7 bases at J, with 17 bases between. Germline CDR1 and CDR2: SGDLS and YYNGEE. CDR3 loop: CASSLQQGGSEKLFF. DNA for the CDR3: TGTGCCAGCAGCCTCCAACAGGGTGGGTCTGAAAAACTGTTTTTT.

This chain connects TRBV10-3 to TRBJ2-1; TRBD2 matches 8 bases. This CDR3 region has 14 residues. Germline V gene lookup returns CDR1 ENHRY and CDR2 SYGVKD. V lost 4 bases and J lost 7; bases outside the gene matches: 6. The CDR3 protein is CAISAPSSGNEQFF. CDR3 coding DNA: TGTGCCATCAGTGCCCCCTCTAGCGGGAATGAGCAGTTCTTC.

The sample holds one count of this clone. V usage is TRBV3-1 (or the pseudogene TRBV3-2) and J usage is TRBJ2-7; 9 bases fit TRBD1. After removal of 3 bases from V and 2 bases from J, the junction contained 8 bases not matched to a gene. This CDR3 comprises 16 residues. Per germline, CDR1 LGHDT and CDR2 YNNKEL (reference sequence). Written as DNA, the CDR3 is TGTGCCAGCAGCCATCCCTCCGGGACAGGGCCCTACGAGCAGTACTTC. This codes for CASSHPSGTGPYEQYF.

This clone appeared a single time. This chain connects TRBV7-2 to TRBJ2-3; 11 bases are shared with TRBD2. The CDR3 consists of 17 residues. The junction had 9 bases not matched to a gene; V was cut back by 1 base and J by 6 bases. Looked up from germline, CDR1 is SGHTA and CDR2 is FQGNSA. The CDR3 DNA sequence: TGTGCCAGCAGCTTAGGCCTAGCGGGGGGTAGCGGGGATACGCAGTATTTT. It translates to CASSLGLAGGSGDTQYF.

This clone occurred once. The gene calls are TRBV7-8 and TRBJ2-7; 11 nucleotides align to TRBD2. The CDR3 runs 15 residues. CDR1 is SGHVS and CDR2 is FQNEAQ in the germline V gene. The V gene end was trimmed by 5 bases and the J gene end by 2 bases; junction bases not matched to a gene: 5. The CDR3 region is CASSLGLAGAYEQYF. The DNA of the CDR3 is TGTGCCAGCAGCCTTGGACTAGCGGGTGCCTACGAGCAGTACTTC. The variable domain in full, completed from reference TRBV7-8 and TRBJ2-7, reads GAGVSQSPRYKVAKRGQDVALRCDPISGHVSLFWYQQALGQGPEFLTYFQNEAQLDKSGLPSDRFFAERPEGSVSTLKIQRTQQEDSAVYLCASSLGLAGAYEQYFGPGTRLTVT.